This TCR beta chain was recorded in a study of T cell responses to AZD1222 COVID-19 vaccine (dated by TCRdb to about 2021). The study in broad terms: AZD1222 recipients whose second dose came at about 4 weeks and those whose second dose came at about 12 weeks were combined into one group, since spike-specific TCR depth and breadth did not differ between the two schedules. A total of approximately 230 trial participants underwent TCR sequencing, of whom some 210 received two doses of AZD1222 and around 26 received two doses of the MenACWY control vaccine. Enrollment into the trials was organized by age into subgroups of 18-55, 56-69 and 70-plus years, and those subgroups contained roughly 150, 30 and 60 TCR-sequenced participants, respectively.

Notes on this clone: There is no known antigen for this receptor. Base quality data are lacking; no much larger clone is found one base away.

Beyond this particular receptor, the publication reports: After two AZD1222 doses, both the breadth and the depth of spike-specific TCRs were significantly higher than at day 0 and than in MenACWY recipients. Reportedly, almost half of the unique spike-specific TCRs recognized epitopes lying outside the regions that are mutated in the B.1.351 and B.1.1.7 variants. In the small 56-69-year group, the increase in depth fell short of significance, most likely because of low power. CD4 TCRs associated with the vaccine covered the entire spike protein, and the dominant responses were in regions 160-218 and 743-854. Because no day 14 peak-response samples were available, the repertoires could be characterized only after the peak T cell response. Only 5 to 7 AZD1222 recipients were SARS-CoV-2 seropositive at baseline, limiting conclusions about previously exposed vaccinees. Participants were mostly white British, with more females than males. The authors suggested clonal diversity may have been underestimated.

The CDR3 regions of human TCRbeta chains were analyzed by immunosequencing. Regarding the original processing steps: Repertoire TCRs were checked for matches against a reference library of SARS-CoV-2-specific TCRs that had been generated using the MIRA antigen-specificity platform. Breadth was defined as the fraction of unique TCRs that were SARS-CoV-2-associated. Depth was defined as the fraction of total T cells that were SARS-CoV-2-associated. Using the MIRA data, each spike-specific TCR was assigned both to the spike region to which the TCR was reactive and to a CD4 or CD8 class. Log10-transformed breadth and depth values were compared by one-way ANOVA with Sidak's multiple comparisons tests. Drawn from immuneACCESS, this table holds only the in-frame rearrangements with V and J called that TCRdb kept. Clones are partly lost; checked studies trace under half to an unresolved V gene and leave the rest unexplained. V and J calls and clone size come straight from that table; D and trimming were deduced from the DNA. This sample has under 150,000 clones in its table, and roughly 90% of those were observed once. The ten largest clonotypes hold 2.8% of the sample.

This sample's time point label indicates: baseline before first vaccination. Vaccinee samples came from UK trials COV001 and COV002, including a single-blind randomized controlled phase 2/3 trial of AZD1222 (ChAdOx1 nCoV-19) in healthy adults. For TCRbeta chain sequencing, PBMC samples from trial participants were taken at day 0 and at day 28 after the second dose. The sequencing used peripheral blood, collected on day 0 of AZD1222 vaccination. The sequence was collected from an adult in good health.

The nucleotide sequence is given as TGCGCCAGCGGAGAGCAGGGTGGCACTGAAGCTTTCTTT. The encoded protein is CASGEQGGTEAFF. The chain links TRBV5-1 with TRBJ1-1, with TRBD1 perhaps the D gene, on 5 matching bases. V is clipped by 7 bases and J by 4 bases, and the sequence between their germline boundaries is 14 bases long. CDR1 and CDR2, per the germline V gene, are SGHRS and YFSETQ. From the cysteine up to the phenylalanine, the CDR3 has a length of 13 residues. The sequence is cut down to CDR3 DNA, 39 bases in frame from base 1.